This T cell receptor (beta chain) was retrieved from a study of T cell responses to AZD1222 COVID-19 vaccine. Details on this clone: Its antigen is unknown.

TCRdb's copy holds only in-frame clones and misses some; the assay was immunoSEQ multiplex PCR. Of roughly 200,000 clones in the sample, 91% were seen once. The study's findings and limits: The number of AZD1222 recipients seropositive at baseline was only five to seven.

The ends were cut back, 4 bases at V and 6 bases at J, with 13 bases in the middle. Germline CDR1 reads MDHEN; CDR2 reads SYDVKM. This CDR3 is 14 amino acids long. This specimen consisted of peripheral blood, obtained 28 days after the second AZD1222 dose. This clonotype was obtained from an adult who received the AZD1222 COVID-19 vaccine. The J gene is TRBJ1-5, the V gene TRBV28, with TRBD1 as a possible D gene (6 bases). The chain's CDR3 is CASSSGGAGQPQHF. The CDR3 bases are TGTGCCAGCAGTTCGGGGGGCGCGGGTCAGCCCCAGCATTTT.